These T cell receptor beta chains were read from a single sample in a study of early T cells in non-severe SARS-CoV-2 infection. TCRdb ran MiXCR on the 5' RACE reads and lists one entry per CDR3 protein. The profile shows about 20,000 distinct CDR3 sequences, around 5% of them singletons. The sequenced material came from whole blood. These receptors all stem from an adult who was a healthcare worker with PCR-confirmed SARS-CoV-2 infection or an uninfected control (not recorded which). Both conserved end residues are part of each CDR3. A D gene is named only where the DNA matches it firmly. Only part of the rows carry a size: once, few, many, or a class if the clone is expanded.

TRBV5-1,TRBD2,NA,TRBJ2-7,TGCGCCAGCAGCTCCGGACTAGCGGGTACCCAAACCCCATACGAGCAGTACTTC,CASSSGLAGTQTPYEQYF
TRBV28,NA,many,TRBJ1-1,TGTGCCAGCACCCATGGGGGGAGTCGCACTGAAGCTTTCTTT,CASTHGGSRTEAFF
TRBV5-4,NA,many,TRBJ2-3,TGTGCCAGCACCGAAAACCGGGGATCTAGCACAGATACGCAGTATTTT,CASTENRGSSTDTQYF
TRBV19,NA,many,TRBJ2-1,TGTGCCAGTAGTGTGACTGGTAAAACCTACAATGAGCAGTTCTTC,CASSVTGKTYNEQFF
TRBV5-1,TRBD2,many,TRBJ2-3,TGCGCCAGCAGCCCAATCCCTGGACTAGCGGGAAGCACAGATACGCAGTATTTT,CASSPIPGLAGSTDTQYF
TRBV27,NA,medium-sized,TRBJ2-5,TGTGCCAGCAGTTTATACCCCGGGGTAGCCGAGACCCAGTACTTC,CASSLYPGVAETQYF
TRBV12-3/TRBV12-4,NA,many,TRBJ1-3,TGTGCCAGCAGTTCGGGACCCTCTGGAAACACCATATATTTT,CASSSGPSGNTIYF
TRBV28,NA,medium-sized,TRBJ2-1,TGTGCCAGCAGGTCACGGATGGTAACAGGACTCAACAATGAGCAGTTCTTC,CASRSRMVTGLNNEQFF
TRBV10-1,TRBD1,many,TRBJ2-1,TGCGCCAGCAGTGATCAGGGGGCCCCCTACAATGAGCAGTTCTTC,CASSDQGAPYNEQFF
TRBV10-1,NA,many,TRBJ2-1,TGCGCCAGCAGTATTGGAAGGGGCGCATGGGGGCAACAAAATGAGCAGTTCTTC,CASSIGRGAWGQQNEQFF
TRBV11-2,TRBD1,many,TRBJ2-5,TGTGCCAGCAGCTTCGGACAGGGGACCGCCCAAGAGACCCAGTACTTC,CASSFGQGTAQETQYF
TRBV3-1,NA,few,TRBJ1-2,TGTGCCAGCAGCCAAGATATGGGACCTTCTCCCTATGGCTACACCTTC,CASSQDMGPSPYGYTF
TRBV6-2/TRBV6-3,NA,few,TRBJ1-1,TGTGCCAGCAGGGGTGTGGGGACTGAAGCTTTCTTT,CASRGVGTEAFF
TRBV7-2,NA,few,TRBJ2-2,TGTGCCAGCAGCTTACAGGTTTCCCGCGGGGAGCTGTTTTTT,CASSLQVSRGELFF
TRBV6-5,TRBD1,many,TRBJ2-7,TGTGCCAGCAGTTACTCTGAGGGGGCGATTTACGAGCAGTACTTC,CASSYSEGAIYEQYF